Listed below are T cell receptor beta chains from one sample, sequenced in a study of T cells expressing NK-cell markers. TCRdb processed the 5' RACE reads again and assigns one entry to each CDR3 protein, with no DNA. The sample totals 500,000 to 700,000 distinct CDR3 sequences. Sequenced sample: blood T cells: a sorted CD56 or NKG2C T cell subset, CD4+ or CD8+ T cells, or bulk PBMC T cells (not recorded which). These receptors were obtained from a man aged 18 to 35 in good health. Each CDR3 is given with its conserved first and last residue. The order of the fields is V gene, J gene, CDR3 protein.

TRBV6-1	TRBJ1-1	CASTDIWTGTNTEAFF
TRBV7-8	TRBJ2-7	CASSTDRDGSSYEQYF
TRBV15	TRBJ2-7	CATSDYTSYEQYF
TRBV6-2/TRBV6-3	TRBJ2-5	CASSYDGQQETQYF
TRBV12-3/TRBV12-4	TRBJ1-5	CASSLTGEQPQHF
TRBV12-3/TRBV12-4	TRBJ2-3	CASRQPGLATDTQYF
TRBV11-2	TRBJ2-2	CASKLAGANGELFF
TRBV20-1	TRBJ2-3	CSAPPMAGYTDTQYF
TRBV6-6	TRBJ1-1	CASSYSILEAFF
TRBV20-1	TRBJ2-3	CSARDGKLAITDTQYF
TRBV29-1	TRBJ2-7	CSVGGGPKAYEQYF
TRBV5-1	TRBJ2-5	CASSPLGQGQETQYF
TRBV5-6	TRBJ2-5	CASSVTDRTQETQYF
TRBV11-2	TRBJ2-2	CASSPFEGGELFF
TRBV9	TRBJ1-1	CASSLQVGAVNTEAFF
TRBV3-1	TRBJ2-2	CASSPGTGGAGELFF
TRBV12-3/TRBV12-4	TRBJ2-1	CASSLPQGANEQFF
TRBV9	TRBJ2-2	CASSVAWGASGRRTGELFF
TRBV29-1	TRBJ1-4	CSVAWGSHEKLFF
TRBV28	TRBJ2-5	CASSSDNGRETQYF
TRBV7-2	TRBJ2-2	CASTPGRETGELFF
TRBV7-7	TRBJ2-7	CASSLWGGQKQYF
TRBV6-2/TRBV6-3	TRBJ2-7	CASSYRTGAYEQYF
TRBV5-1	TRBJ2-2	CASSSDGAAGELFF
TRBV12-3/TRBV12-4	TRBJ1-1	CASSRGRKPRNTEAFF
TRBV25-1	TRBJ2-2	CASSEFNTHTGELFF